Sequencing of this TCR beta chain was carried out in a study of CD8+ T cells in alopecia areata. Study outcomes and limitations: In lesional scalp, particularly from alopecia totalis/universalis, clonality was higher than in normal scalp. Scalp samples also contribute reads from the resident alphabeta T cells found in normal skin.

Separation by sorting yielded CD4+ and CD8+ T cells from PBMCs. The CDR3 has 14 amino acids. The V gene end was trimmed by 6 bases and the J gene end by 9 bases; junction bases not matched to a gene: 11. From germline, CDR1 is SGHRS and CDR2 YFSETQ. Extracted RNA was reverse transcribed, and the resulting cDNA served as sequencing template. Sequencing used immunoSEQ multiplex PCR; TCRdb keeps in-frame clones, though not all of them. Among fewer than 110,000 clones listed, around 60% were seen once. Concerning this clone: Its target is not known.

Specimen: CD4+ T cells sorted from blood. The chain uses TRBV5-1 and TRBJ2-1; TRBD2 matches at 8 bases. The TCR sequence derives from a human donor in good health. The CDR3 DNA reads as TGCGCCAGCACCTTTTCCGGGGGGGCAGGTGAGCAGTTCTTC. It encodes CASTFSGGAGEQFF.